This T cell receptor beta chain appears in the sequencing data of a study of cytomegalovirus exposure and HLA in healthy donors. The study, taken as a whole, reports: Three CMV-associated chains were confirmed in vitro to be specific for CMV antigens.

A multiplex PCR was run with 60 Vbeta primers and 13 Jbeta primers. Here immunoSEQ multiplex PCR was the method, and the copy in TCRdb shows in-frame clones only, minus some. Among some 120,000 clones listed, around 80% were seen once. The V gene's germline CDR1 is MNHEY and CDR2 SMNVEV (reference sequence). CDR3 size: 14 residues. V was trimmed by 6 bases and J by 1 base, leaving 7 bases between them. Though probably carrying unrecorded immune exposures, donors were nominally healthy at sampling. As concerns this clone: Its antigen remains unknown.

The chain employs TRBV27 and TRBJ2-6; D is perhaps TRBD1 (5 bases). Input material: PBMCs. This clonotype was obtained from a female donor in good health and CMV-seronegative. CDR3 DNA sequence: TGTGCCAGCAGACAGGCTTCTGGGGCCAACGTCCTGACTTTC. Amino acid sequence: CASRQASGANVLTF.